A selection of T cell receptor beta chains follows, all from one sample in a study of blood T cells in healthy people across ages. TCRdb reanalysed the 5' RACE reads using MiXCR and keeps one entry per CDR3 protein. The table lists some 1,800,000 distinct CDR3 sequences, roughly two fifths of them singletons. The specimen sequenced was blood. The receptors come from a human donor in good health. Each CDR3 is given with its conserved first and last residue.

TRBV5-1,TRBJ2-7,CASSSMTGGTSYEQYF
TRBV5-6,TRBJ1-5,CGVGGTPNQPQHF
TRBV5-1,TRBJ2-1,CASSLAIQGAENEQFF
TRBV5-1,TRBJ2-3,CASSPRTGGVSDTQYF
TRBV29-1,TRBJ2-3,CSVKPRPGGQTTATQYF
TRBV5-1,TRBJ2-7,CASSLVVTTGEKYF
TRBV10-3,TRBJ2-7,CATWTGDEQYF
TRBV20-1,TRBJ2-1,CSARGIIAELSQFF
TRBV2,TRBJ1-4,CASSENWTGISGKLFF
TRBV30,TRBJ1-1,CAWSPGQLNTEAFF
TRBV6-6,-,CASSRRQGVPLEQYF
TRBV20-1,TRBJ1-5,CSAVRWTGFSNQPQHF
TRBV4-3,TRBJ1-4,CASSQDPRPNEKLFF
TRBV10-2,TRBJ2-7,CASRAPGGFYEQYF
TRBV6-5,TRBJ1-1,CASSYSGQLRHTEAFF
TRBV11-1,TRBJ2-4,CASSPNRDDKNIQYF
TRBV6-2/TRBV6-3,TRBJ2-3,CASSYSSDRESTDTQYF
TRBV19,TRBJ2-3,CASSRTEDSTDTQYF
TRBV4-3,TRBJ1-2,CASSQEGATPGGYTF
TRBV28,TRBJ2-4,CASSIGQGYSNIQYF
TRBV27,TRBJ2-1,CASSRPGTGALHEQFF
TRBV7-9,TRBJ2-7,CASSLTFGLRSYEQYF
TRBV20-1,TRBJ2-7,CSARRPPNEQYF
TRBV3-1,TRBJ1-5,CASSLQHF
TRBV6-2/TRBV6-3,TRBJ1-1,CASSYLRTGPRTEAFF
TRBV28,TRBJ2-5,CASSLSLGAKTQYF
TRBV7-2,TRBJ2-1,CASSQPMGTEQFF
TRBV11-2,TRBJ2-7,CASSNDRDYEQYF
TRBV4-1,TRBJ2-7,CASSFGTSGVYEQYF
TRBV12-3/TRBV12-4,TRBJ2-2,CASAFDGGPRGELFF
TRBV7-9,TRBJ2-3,CASSLEGSYSYTDTQYF
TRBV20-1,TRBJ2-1,CSARSPSGDNEQFF
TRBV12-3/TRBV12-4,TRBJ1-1,CASTLRGGMNTEAFF
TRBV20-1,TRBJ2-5,CSATPGGQTEETQYF
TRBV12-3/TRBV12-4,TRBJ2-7,CASRGAGGQYEQYF
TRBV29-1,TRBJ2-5,CSARTGSGETQYF
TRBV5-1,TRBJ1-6,CASSLAGVNSPLHF
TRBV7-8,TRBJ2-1,CASSLGKDKQFF
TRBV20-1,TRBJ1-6,CSARASQNSPLHF
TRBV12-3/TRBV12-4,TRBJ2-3,CASLTGTSTDTQYF
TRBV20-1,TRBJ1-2,CSASQWEGFGYTF